This T cell receptor beta chain was retrieved from a study of CD8 T cells in Susac syndrome. This CDR3 spans 15 amino acids. Germline-derived CDR1 and CDR2 are SNHLY and FYNNEI. With V trimmed by 6 bases and J by 2 bases, 5 bases remained unmatched. TEMRA cells were FACS-enriched, while CD8+ and CD4+ T cells were negatively isolated. RNA totalling about 0.5 to 1 ug underwent reverse transcription with random hexamers. The method of amplification for TCR beta CDR3 was immunoSEQ multiplex PCR, covering 54 Vbeta and 13 Jbeta. TCRdb analysed the immunoSEQ multiplex PCR reads with MiXCR anew, one entry per CDR3 protein. The sample lists around 45,000 distinct CDR3 sequences; over 85% were seen once.

The specimen was CD8+ T cells from PBMCs. The sequence was obtained from a human donor in good health. The gene calls are TRBV2 and TRBJ2-3; 10 bases agree with TRBD2. The CDR3 loop reads CASRLAGALTDTQYF. CDR3 nucleotides: TGTGCCAGCAGGCTAGCGGGAGCCCTCACAGATACGCAGTATTTT.